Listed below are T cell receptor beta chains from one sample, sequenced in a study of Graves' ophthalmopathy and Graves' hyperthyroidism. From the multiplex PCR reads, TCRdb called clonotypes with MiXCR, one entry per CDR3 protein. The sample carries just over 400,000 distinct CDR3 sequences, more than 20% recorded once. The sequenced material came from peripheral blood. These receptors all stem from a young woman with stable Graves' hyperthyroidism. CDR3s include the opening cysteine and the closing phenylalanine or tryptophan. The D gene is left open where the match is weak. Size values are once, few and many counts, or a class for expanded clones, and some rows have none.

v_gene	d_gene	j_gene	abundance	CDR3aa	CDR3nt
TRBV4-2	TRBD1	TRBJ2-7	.	CASSQVADRGNYEQYF	TGTGCCAGCAGCCAAGTTGCGGACAGGGGGAACTACGAGCAGTACTTC
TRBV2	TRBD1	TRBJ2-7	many	CASSKDGDRSVYEQYF	TGTGCCAGCAGTAAAGATGGGGACAGGAGCGTCTACGAGCAGTACTTC
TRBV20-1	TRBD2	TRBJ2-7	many	CSAGGTSGKVEQYF	TGCAGTGCAGGAGGGACTAGCGGGAAAGTCGAGCAGTACTTC
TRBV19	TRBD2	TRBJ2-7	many	CASSIDPSGSYEQYF	TGTGCCAGTAGTATCGATCCTAGCGGGAGTTACGAGCAGTACTTC
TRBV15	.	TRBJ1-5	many	CATSRDGQMGPQHF	TGTGCCACCAGCAGAGACGGCCAGATGGGGCCCCAGCATTTT
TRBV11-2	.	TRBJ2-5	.	CASTGWETQYF	TGTGCCAGCACAGGGTGGGAGACCCAGTACTTC
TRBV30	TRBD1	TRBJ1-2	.	CAWRRGQGLGGYTF	TGTGCCTGGAGACGAGGACAGGGACTCGGTGGCTACACCTTC
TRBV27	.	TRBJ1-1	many	CASSIWGHNSGDTEAFF	TGTGCCAGCAGCATTTGGGGACACAACAGCGGGGACACTGAAGCTTTCTTT
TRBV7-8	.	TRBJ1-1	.	CASRNQGFTEAFF	TGTGCCAGCAGAAACCAGGGGTTCACTGAAGCTTTCTTT
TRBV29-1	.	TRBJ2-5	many	CSVEEGKETQYF	TGCAGCGTTGAGGAGGGCAAGGAGACCCAGTACTTC
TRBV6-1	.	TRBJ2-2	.	CASLLKGGTGELFF	TGTGCCAGCCTCTTGAAGGGAGGCACCGGGGAGCTGTTTTTT
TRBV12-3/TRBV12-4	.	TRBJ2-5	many	CASSLTLNPWQQEAQYF	TGTGCCAGCAGTTTAACCCTCAATCCTTGGCAGCAGGAGGCCCAGTACTTC
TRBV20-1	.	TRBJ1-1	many	CSAPRQENTEAFF	TGCAGTGCTCCGAGACAGGAGAACACTGAAGCTTTCTTT
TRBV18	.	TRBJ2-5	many	CASSRSGPQETQYF	TGTGCCAGCTCACGCTCGGGACCTCAAGAGACCCAGTACTTC
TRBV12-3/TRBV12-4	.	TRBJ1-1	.	CASSFSAELTEAFF	TGTGCCAGCAGTTTCTCAGCAGAACTGACTGAAGCTTTCTTT
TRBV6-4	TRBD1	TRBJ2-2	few	CASSDGTGTGELFF	TGTGCCAGCAGTGACGGGACAGGCACCGGGGAGCTGTTTTTT
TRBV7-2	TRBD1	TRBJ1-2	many	CASSSIRDRKNYGYTF	TGTGCCAGCAGCTCCATCCGGGACAGGAAGAACTATGGCTACACCTTC
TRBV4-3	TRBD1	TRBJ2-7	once	CVCSQESVDRAYEQYF	TGCGTCTGCAGCCAAGAAAGCGTTGACAGGGCCTACGAGCAGTACTTC
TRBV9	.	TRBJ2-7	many	CASSVGGGPLYEQYF	TGTGCCAGCAGCGTAGGTGGTGGTCCCCTTTACGAGCAGTACTTC
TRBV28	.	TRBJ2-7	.	CASSPPKNEQYF	TGTGCCAGCAGTCCCCCGAAAAACGAGCAGTACTTC
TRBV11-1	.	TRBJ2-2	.	CVSSRRQLPNTGELFF	TGTGTCAGCAGCCGCCGACAACTGCCGAACACCGGGGAGCTGTTTTTT
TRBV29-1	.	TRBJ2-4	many	CSVVGVLAKNIQYF	TGCAGCGTTGTCGGGGTGCTAGCCAAAAACATTCAGTACTTC
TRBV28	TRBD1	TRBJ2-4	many	CASSSLTGGFLAKNIQYF	TGTGCCAGCAGTTCCTTGACAGGGGGCTTTCTGGCCAAAAACATTCAGTACTTC
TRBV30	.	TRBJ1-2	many	CAWSVPAVFFRGYTF	TGTGCCTGGAGTGTACCGGCAGTCTTTTTTCGTGGCTACACCTTC
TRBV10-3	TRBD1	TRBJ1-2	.	CAISESRTGTNYGYTF	TGTGCCATCAGTGAGTCGAGGACAGGGACAAACTATGGCTACACCTTC
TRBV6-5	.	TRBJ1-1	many	CASSYFASMNTEAFF	TGTGCCAGCAGTTACTTCGCCAGCATGAACACTGAAGCTTTCTTT